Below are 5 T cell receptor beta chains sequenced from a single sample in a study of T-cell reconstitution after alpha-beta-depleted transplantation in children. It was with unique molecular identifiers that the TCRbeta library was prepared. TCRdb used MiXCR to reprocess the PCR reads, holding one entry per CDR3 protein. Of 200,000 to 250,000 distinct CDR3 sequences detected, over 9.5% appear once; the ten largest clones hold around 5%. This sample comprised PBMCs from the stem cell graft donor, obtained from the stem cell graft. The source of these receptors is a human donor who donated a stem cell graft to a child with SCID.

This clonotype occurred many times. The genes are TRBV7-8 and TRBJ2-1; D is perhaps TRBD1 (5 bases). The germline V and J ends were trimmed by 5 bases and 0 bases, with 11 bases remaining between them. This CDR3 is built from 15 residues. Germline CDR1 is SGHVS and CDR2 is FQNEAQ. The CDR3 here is CASSVSGASYNEQFF. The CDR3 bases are TGTGCCAGCAGCGTTAGTGGGGCCTCCTACAATGAGCAGTTCTTC.

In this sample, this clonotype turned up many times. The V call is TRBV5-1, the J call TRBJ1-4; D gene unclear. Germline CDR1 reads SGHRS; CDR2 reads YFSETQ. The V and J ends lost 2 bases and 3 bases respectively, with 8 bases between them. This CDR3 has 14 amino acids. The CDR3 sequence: CASSFDGANEKLFF. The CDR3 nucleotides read TGCGCCAGCAGCTTTGATGGGGCTAATGAAAAACTGTTTTTT.

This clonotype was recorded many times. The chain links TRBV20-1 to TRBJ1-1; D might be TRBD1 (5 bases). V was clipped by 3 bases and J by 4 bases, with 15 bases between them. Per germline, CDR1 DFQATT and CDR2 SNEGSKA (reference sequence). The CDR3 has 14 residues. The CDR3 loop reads CSARSLAGGTEAFF. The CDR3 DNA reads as TGCAGTGCTAGGTCCCTGGCTGGGGGCACTGAAGCTTTCTTT.

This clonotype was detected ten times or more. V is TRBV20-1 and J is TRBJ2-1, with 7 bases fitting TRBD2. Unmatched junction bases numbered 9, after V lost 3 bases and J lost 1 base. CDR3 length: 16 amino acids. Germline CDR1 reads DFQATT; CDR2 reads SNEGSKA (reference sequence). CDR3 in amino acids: CSASGGVAFSYNEQFF. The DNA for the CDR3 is TGCAGTGCTAGTGGGGGGGTGGCTTTTTCCTACAATGAGCAGTTCTTC.

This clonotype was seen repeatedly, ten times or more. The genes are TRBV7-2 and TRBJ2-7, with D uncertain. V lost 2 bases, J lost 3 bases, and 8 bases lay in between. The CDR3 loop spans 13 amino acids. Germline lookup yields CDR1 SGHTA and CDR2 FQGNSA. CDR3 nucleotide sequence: TGTGCCAGCAGCTTAAGCGCCCACTACGAGCAGTACTTC. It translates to CASSLSAHYEQYF.